This T cell receptor beta chain emerged from a study of graft-versus-host responses after intestinal transplantation (dated by TCRdb to the early 2020s). Background on the whole study: Recipients received multivisceral, liver-intestinal, or isolated intestinal transplants. To identify alloreactive clones, pre-transplant mixed lymphocyte reaction products were sequenced and then compared with unstimulated pre-transplant donor and recipient T cells. Rather than going through the commercial service, samples from a few later patients were sequenced in-house on an Illumina MiSeq and processed with MiXCR. A cohort of 24 intestinal transplant recipients, including one retransplant, was enrolled, and a few patients lacking pretransplant specimens were excluded. A peak of at least 4% donor T cells among recipient peripheral blood mononuclear cells was the definition used for donor T cell macrochimerism. After intestinal transplantation, graft-versus-host and host-versus-graft alloreactive T cell clones in the graft, circulation and bone marrow were tracked using bulk TCR-beta CDR3 sequencing. Every recipient was given anti-thymocyte globulin induction, followed by approximately three years of maintenance tacrolimus and steroids.

The CDR3 runs 11 amino acids, cysteine and phenylalanine included. The read is trimmed to its CDR3 DNA, 33 bases read in frame from base 1. The germline V gene specifies SQVTM as CDR1 and ANQGSEA as CDR2. V lost 2 bases and J lost 6 bases; the stretch between them is 8 bases long. Overall results and qualifications from the work: High GvH to HvG T cell clonal ratios were observed in the allografts of patients with donor T cell macrochimerism. GvH clones were detected in recipient bone marrow, and some appeared earlier in ileal mucosa or blood, consistent with an intestinal mucosal origin. Early after transplant, declines in HvG clones were associated with peak levels of circulating GvH clones. The conclusions were limited by the relatively low number and heterogeneity of the intestinal transplant patients.

Note on this clone: Its recognized antigen is unknown. No base quality information exists; no much larger clone differs at one position.

In the paper's terms, the time point label means: cells obtained before transplantation from donor or recipient. CD3+CD4+ and CD3+CD8+ populations were FACS-sorted from unstimulated pre-transplant donor and recipient cells taken from spleen or lymph nodes. The library was generated by the immunoSEQ multiplex PCR assay. In most patients, genomic DNA was isolated using the Qiagen DNeasy Blood and Tissue Kit and sent frozen to Adaptive Biotechnologies for TCR sequencing. High-throughput TCR-beta CDR3 sequencing of genomic DNA from most patients was performed by Adaptive Biotechnologies. The paper's processing steps were these. TCR sequencing data for approximately 19 patients were retrieved from Adaptive's ImmunoSEQ software; a few other patients were processed with MiXCR and VDJtools. CD4 versus CD8 sorting errors were corrected by removing sequences found in both subsets at a frequency ratio below 5:1. Because the origin of CDR3 nucleotide sequences shared between donor and recipient could not be assigned, those sequences were removed. At least 2-fold expansion over unstimulated cells and a minimum CFSE-low frequency of 0.002% (template counts) or 0.001% (read counts) were required for clones to be classified as alloreactive. Clones were considered mappable if detected in sequenced pre-transplant spleen, lymph node, or MLR CFSE-low populations of the donor or recipient. Cumulative frequency of alloreactive clones was calculated as a percentage of all sequences weighted by copy number. TCRdb carries this immuneACCESS record with in-frame sequences only. Its versions omit some clonotypes, under half of them owing to an unresolved V gene in the studies checked, with the rest unexplained. The V and J calls and clone size were taken over from that table, and D and trimming were inferred from the DNA. Here the sample has about 100,000 clones; about 90% occur a single time. The ten largest clones capture around 0.95% of the sample.

The source was unstimulated CD4+ T cells sorted from spleen or lymph node cells, collected before transplant. The chain is encoded by TRBV29-1 joined to TRBJ2-7; a tentative D call is TRBD2 (6 bases match). The TCR comes from a human donor who was the organ donor for an intestinal transplant. The CDR3 loop reads CSVEHGGEQYF. The DNA reads as follows: TGCAGCGTTGAACACGGGGGCGAGCAGTACTTC.